This T cell receptor beta chain was identified in a study of cytomegalovirus exposure and HLA in healthy donors. Study-level findings and limits: A previous analysis found most TCR beta V segments productive roughly 87% or roughly 30% of the time.

For this clone: Its matching antigen is unknown.

This PCR relied on a set of 60 Vbeta primers and 13 Jbeta primers. Method: immunoSEQ multiplex PCR; TCRdb's copy keeps in-frame clones and lacks some. Its table lists about 48,000 clones. CDR3 size: 15 residues. CDR1 and CDR2 (germline): MGHRA, YSYEKL. Healthy bone marrow donors made up the donor group. The sequence was obtained from a male donor in good health and CMV-seropositive. The chain joins TRBV4-1 to TRBJ2-5, with 8 bases identical to TRBD2. The J call is uncertain, as TRBJ2-7 better fits the DNA end. Input material: PBMCs. The CDR3 DNA reads as TGCGCCAGCAGCCAAGTACCTAGCGGGTCCTACGAGCAGTACTTC. Amino acid sequence: CASSQVPSGSYEQYF.